The 28 T cell receptor beta chains in this list originate from one sample, sequenced in a study of T cells in tuberculosis (dated by TCRdb to 2016 to 2018). Libraries were constructed by the immunoSEQ multiplex PCR assay. Here the immuneACCESS table is served through TCRdb, limited to in-frame sequences with V and J called. Missing clones are a known gap in these copies; in checked studies unresolved V genes cover under half, and the rest lacks a known reason. This sample gives 30,000 to 40,000 clones in total; 95% to 97% of them show up just once. The ten biggest clones cover approximately 6.2% of the sample. Sequenced input: PBMCs. The receptors were gathered from a donor aged 10-35 years with latent tuberculosis or without tuberculosis infection.

The gene calls are TRBV7-9 and TRBJ2-5; D is unresolved. Germline values: CDR1 SEHNR, CDR2 FQNEAQ (reference sequence). Trimming took off 5 bases at V and 0 bases at J, with 16 bases between the two ends. CDR3 length: 16 residues. The CDR3 here is CASSVRIYQYQETQYF. CDR3 coding DNA: TGTGCCAGCAGCGTACGCATATACCAGTACCAAGAGACCCAGTACTTC.

This clone was seen only once. This sequence joins TRBV2 and TRBJ1-3, with unresolved D. The CDR3 has 14 amino acids. Germline V gene data show CDR1 as SNHLY and CDR2 as FYNNEI. Trimming pared 7 bases from V and 0 bases from J, leaving 10 bases between. The CDR3, as DNA: TGTGCCAGCATCCTGTCCAGCTCTGGAAACACCATATATTTT. Translation gives CASILSSSGNTIYF.

The rearrangement uses TRBV29-1 and TRBJ1-1, with D uncertain. CDR1 and CDR2 (germline): SQVTM, ANQGSEA. The V gene lost 7 bases and the J gene lost 8 bases, with 11 bases spanning the gap. The length of the CDR3 is 10 residues. The CDR3 sequence: CSAEANEAFF. The CDR3 DNA follows: TGCAGCGCAGAGGCTAACGAAGCTTTCTTT. Drawing the rest from reference TRBV29-1 and TRBJ1-1, the complete variable domain is SAVISQKPSRDICQRGTSLTIQCQVDSQVTMMFWYRQQPGQSLTLIATANQGSEATYESGFVIDKFPISRPNLTFSTLTVSNMSPEDSSIYLCSAEANEAFFGQGTRLTVV.

The gene calls are TRBV5-1 and TRBJ1-1, with D possibly being TRBD1 (6 bases). V was clipped by 4 bases and J by 5 bases, with 18 bases between them. This CDR3 spans 15 amino acids. Germline assignment: CDR1 SGHRS and CDR2 YFSETQ. Written as DNA, the CDR3 is TGCGCCAGCAGCCAGCAGGCGATTCAGGGGACTGAAGCTTTCTTT. Its protein is CASSQQAIQGTEAFF.

This clone was counted a single time. The chain links TRBV4-1 to TRBJ2-3; unclear D gene. With 0 bases removed from V and 1 base from J, the gap between germline ends came to 5 bases. Germline CDR1 is MGHRA and CDR2 is YSYEKL. This CDR3 contains 14 residues. CDR3 nucleotides: TGCGCCAGCAGCCAAGACGGAGGCACAGATACGCAGTATTTT. This codes for CASSQDGGTDTQYF.

This rearrangement joins TRBV5-1 to TRBJ1-1; 9 nucleotides agree with TRBD1. Trimming took 1 base from V and 0 from J; bases not matched to a gene: 1. The CDR3 is 15 residues long. Germline V gives CDR1 SGHRS, CDR2 YFSETQ. The CDR3 nucleotides are TGCGCCAGCAGCTTGACAGGGGGCATGAACACTGAAGCTTTCTTT. It translates to CASSLTGGMNTEAFF.

This sequence joins TRBV19 and TRBJ1-5; D not resolved. Germline V gene data show CDR1 as LNHDA and CDR2 as SQIVND (reference sequence). Trimming removed 3 bases at V and 7 bases at J, with 16 bases between. This CDR3 spans 15 amino acids. The CDR3 sequence: CASSINGFGGQPQHF. In DNA form, the CDR3 reads TGTGCCAGTAGTATTAATGGTTTCGGCGGACAGCCCCAGCATTTT.

This rearrangement joins TRBV6-1 to TRBJ1-2; 7 bases line up with TRBD1. The CDR3 extends over 16 amino acids. Per germline, CDR1 MNHNS and CDR2 SASEGT. The V segment lost 0 bases and the J segment 4 bases; nucleotides outside the gene matches: 8. In DNA, the CDR3 is TGTGCCAGCAGTGAAGCGCTGGGGGCAGGGGGCTATGGCTACACCTTC. Translation: CASSEALGAGGYGYTF.

This clone was detected once. The CDR3 spells CASSPRTGFPQETQYF. As DNA, the CDR3 is TGTGCCAGCAGTCCCCGGACAGGGTTCCCCCAAGAGACCCAGTACTTC. The V gene is TRBV28, the J gene TRBJ2-5, with 8 bases matching TRBD1. J gave up 1 base and V 5 bases, and 9 bases lay outside the gene matches. Germline V lookup: CDR1 MDHEN, CDR2 SYDVKM. This CDR3 comprises 16 residues.

The chain recombines TRBV5-6 with TRBJ2-1; TRBD1 matches at 11 bases. The V and J ends lost 2 bases and 4 bases, in that order; junction bases with no gene match: 2. This CDR3 contains 15 residues. From germline, CDR1 is SGHDT and CDR2 YYEEEE. The DNA for the CDR3 is TGTGCCAGCAGCTTCGGGACAGGGGGGTACAATGAGCAGTTCTTC. It translates to CASSFGTGGYNEQFF.

This chain links TRBV5-1 with TRBJ2-1, with 8 bases lining up with TRBD2. Trimming at V came to 0 bases and at J to 6 bases, leaving 8 bases not matched to a gene. CDR1 SGHRS and CDR2 YFSETQ come from the germline V gene. The CDR3 has 16 residues. The DNA for the CDR3 is TGCGCCAGCAGCTTGGAGGCTAGCGGGCAACTCAATGAGCAGTTCTTC. It is translated as CASSLEASGQLNEQFF.

The chain links TRBV7-2 to TRBJ1-2, with TRBD1 matching over 8 bases. CDR1 and CDR2 from the germline V gene are SGHTA and FQGNSA. V shed 4 bases and J 2 bases; nucleotides not matched to a gene: 6. The CDR3 contains 15 residues. This CDR3 is CASSWNRGGNYGYTF. The CDR3 nucleotides are TGTGCCAGCAGCTGGAACAGGGGGGGGAACTATGGCTACACCTTC.

This clone occurred once. The chain uses TRBV4-1 and TRBJ2-3, with 11 bases identical to TRBD1. CDR3 size: 16 residues. V was clipped by 4 bases and J by 4 bases; unmatched bases: 7. CDR1 MGHRA and CDR2 YSYEKL come from the germline V gene. DNA of the CDR3: TGCGCCAGCAGCCTCGGACAGGGGGCGATGTCAGATACGCAGTATTTT. This encodes CASSLGQGAMSDTQYF.

The genes are TRBV6-5 and TRBJ1-4; maybe TRBD1 (5 bases). CDR1 MNHEY and CDR2 SVGAGI come from the germline V gene. The length of the CDR3 is 15 residues. V lost 4 bases and J lost 0, with 9 bases in between. CDR3 residues: CASSFSGTTNEKLFF. In DNA form, the CDR3 reads TGTGCCAGCAGTTTTTCAGGGACAACTAATGAAAAACTGTTTTTT.

Remarks on this clone: At one end the junction does not follow the germline gene, possibly because of a read error. The V call is TRBV6-5, the J call TRBJ1-2; D might be TRBD1 (6 bases). CDR1 and CDR2 (germline): MNHEY, SVGAGI. The CDR3 consists of 11 residues. The CDR3 sequence: CATDSGYGYTF. CDR3 nucleotide sequence: TGCGCCACGGACAGCGGCTATGGCTACACCTTC.

The chain recombines TRBV5-1 with TRBJ2-1; 8 bases match TRBD2. The germline gives CDR1 SGHRS, CDR2 YFSETQ. The CDR3 runs to 14 residues. V shed 3 bases, J shed 8 bases, and the junction held 7 bases outside the gene matches. CDR3 amino acids: CASSSLGSGDEQFF. The CDR3 DNA reads as TGCGCCAGCAGCTCCCTAGGTAGCGGGGATGAGCAGTTCTTC.

The chain couples TRBV19 to TRBJ1-4; D call uncertain. Trimming removed 4 bases at V and 7 bases at J, with 16 bases between. The CDR3 is 15 amino acids. CDR1 and CDR2 from the germline V gene are LNHDA and SQIVND (reference sequence). The CDR3 reads CASSKGTGSGEKLFF. For the CDR3, the DNA is TGTGCCAGTAGTAAGGGAACGGGAAGCGGTGAAAAACTGTTTTTT.

V usage is TRBV9 and J usage is TRBJ1-1; D gene uncertain. Germline lookup yields CDR1 SGDLS and CDR2 YYNGEE. V was trimmed by 0 bases and J by 4 bases, leaving 13 bases between them. This CDR3 is 15 amino acids long. This chain's CDR3 is CASSVGMAPRTEAFF. The CDR3 DNA follows: TGTGCCAGCAGCGTAGGAATGGCCCCCCGCACTGAAGCTTTCTTT.

The CDR3: CASSLTSTGELFF. DNA for the CDR3: TGCGCCAGCAGCTTGACTAGCACCGGGGAGCTGTTTTTT. The chain combines TRBV5-1 with TRBJ2-2, with D possibly TRBD2 on 5 matching bases. Germline loops: CDR1 SGHRS, CDR2 YFSETQ. Trimming cost V 1 base and J 4 bases, with 5 bases left between them. The CDR3 is made up of 13 amino acids.

The chain recombines TRBV5-6 with TRBJ2-1, with D unresolved. The germline CDR1 and CDR2 sequences are SGHDT and YYEEEE. V was clipped by 0 bases and J by 3 bases, with 7 bases between them. This CDR3 has 14 amino acids. CDR3 sequence: CASSLGLDYNEQFF. The CDR3 nucleotides are TGTGCCAGCAGCTTGGGCCTAGACTACAATGAGCAGTTCTTC.

This chain links TRBV10-3 with TRBJ1-2; the D gene is possibly TRBD1 (5 bases). V was shortened by 11 bases and J by 5 bases, with 18 bases between the two germline ends. The CDR3 loop spans 13 amino acids. CDR1 is ENHRY, CDR2 SYGVKD, per germline. In DNA, the CDR3 is TGTGCCTCGGCCTCCGGGGGTTCTTATGGCTACACCTTC. Translated, it gives CASASGGSYGYTF.

The chain carries TRBV7-2 and TRBJ2-1; D might be TRBD2 (6 bases). Trimming left V 4 bases short and J 0 bases short, with 16 bases between. This CDR3 has 17 residues. Germline lookup yields CDR1 SGHTA and CDR2 FQGNSA. For the CDR3, the DNA is TGTGCCAGCAGCTATACCGGGACCGGGAGCTCCTACAATGAGCAGTTCTTC. Protein product: CASSYTGTGSSYNEQFF. Full variable domain (missing parts from reference TRBV7-2 and TRBJ2-1): GAGVSQSPSNKVTEKGKDVELRCDPISGHTALYWYRQSLGQGLEFLIYFQGNSAPDKSGLPSDRFSAERTGGSVSTLTIQRTQQEDSAVYLCASSYTGTGSSYNEQFFGPGTRLTVL.

The V gene is TRBV7-8, the J gene TRBJ2-2; possibly TRBD1 for D (5 bases). CDR1 SGHVS and CDR2 FQNEAQ come from the germline V gene. This CDR3 is 14 amino acids long. V dropped 6 bases and J dropped 7 bases, with 15 bases sitting between them. The CDR3 region is CASRPQTVVGELFF. DNA for the CDR3: TGTGCCAGCAGACCTCAGACAGTAGTCGGGGAGCTGTTTTTT.

The chain recombines TRBV6-5 with TRBJ1-2; 10 bases agree with TRBD1. Germline values: CDR1 MNHEY, CDR2 SVGAGI. This CDR3 comprises 15 residues. With 5 bases clipped from V and 8 bases from J, the junction kept 11 bases outside the gene matches. The CDR3 protein is CASSRYRQGAAGYTF. The CDR3 DNA reads as TGTGCCAGCAGTCGGTACCGACAGGGGGCCGCGGGCTACACCTTC.

The chain couples TRBV7-9 to TRBJ1-4; D is perhaps TRBD1 (6 bases). CDR1 and CDR2 (germline): SEHNR, FQNEAQ (reference sequence). V was cut by 1 base and J by 8 bases, with 14 bases left in between. This CDR3 comprises 15 residues. DNA of the CDR3: TGTGCCAGCAGCTTAGGGGGGCTCCCGGTGGAAAAACTGTTTTTT. Translation gives CASSLGGLPVEKLFF.

This sequence joins TRBV5-1 and TRBJ1-5; 7 nucleotides align to TRBD1. Germline CDR1 is SGHRS and CDR2 is YFSETQ. This CDR3 has 16 amino acids. V lost 0 bases to trimming and J lost 0 bases; unmatched junction nucleotides: 3. The CDR3 DNA sequence: TGCGCCAGCAGCTTGGGGAACAGGGGTAGCAATCAGCCCCAGCATTTT. Protein sequence: CASSLGNRGSNQPQHF.

The V and J genes are TRBV19 and TRBJ1-2; 7 bases fit TRBD1. The CDR3 is made up of 14 amino acids. J was trimmed by 7 bases and V by 4 bases; bases with no gene match: 9. CDR1 LNHDA and CDR2 SQIVND come from the germline V gene (reference sequence). DNA of the CDR3: TGTGCCAGTAGTACTAAGACAGGGATCTCTGGCTACACCTTC. Protein sequence: CASSTKTGISGYTF.

This clone occurred once. The chain uses TRBV2 and TRBJ2-5; possibly TRBD1 for D (5 bases). V lost 3 bases and J 4 bases, leaving 6 bases between the germline ends. Germline CDR1 SNHLY, CDR2 FYNNEI. The CDR3 sequence is 12 residues long. The CDR3 sequence is CASSDRVETQYF. The CDR3 nucleotides read TGTGCCAGCAGTGACAGGGTAGAGACCCAGTACTTC. Combining the CDR3 with reference TRBV2 and TRBJ2-5 gives the whole variable domain EPEVTQTPSHQVTQMGQEVILRCVPISNHLYFYWYRQILGQKVEFLVSFYNNEISEKSEIFDDQFSVERPDGSNFTLKIRSTKLEDSAMYFCASSDRVETQYFGPGTRLLVL.